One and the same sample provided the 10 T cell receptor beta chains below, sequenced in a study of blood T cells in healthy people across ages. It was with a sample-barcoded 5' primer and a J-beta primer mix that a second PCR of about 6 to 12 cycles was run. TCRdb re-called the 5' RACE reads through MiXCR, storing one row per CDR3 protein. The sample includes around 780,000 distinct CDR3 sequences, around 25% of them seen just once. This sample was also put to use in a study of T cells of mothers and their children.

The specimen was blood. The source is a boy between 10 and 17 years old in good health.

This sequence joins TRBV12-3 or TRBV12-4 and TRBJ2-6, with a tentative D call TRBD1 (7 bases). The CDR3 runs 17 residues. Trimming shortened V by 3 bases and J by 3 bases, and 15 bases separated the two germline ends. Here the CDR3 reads CASSLSRGRDGANVLTF. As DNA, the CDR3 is TGTGCCAGCAGTTTGTCGAGGGGGCGGGATGGGGCCAACGTCCTGACTTTC.

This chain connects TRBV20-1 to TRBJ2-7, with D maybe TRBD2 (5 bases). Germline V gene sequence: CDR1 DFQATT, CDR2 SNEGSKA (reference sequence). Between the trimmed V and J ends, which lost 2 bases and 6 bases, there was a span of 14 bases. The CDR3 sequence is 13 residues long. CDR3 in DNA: TGCAGTGCTAGACCCGGTGGAGGAGGCGAGCAGTACTTC. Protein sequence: CSARPGGGGEQYF.

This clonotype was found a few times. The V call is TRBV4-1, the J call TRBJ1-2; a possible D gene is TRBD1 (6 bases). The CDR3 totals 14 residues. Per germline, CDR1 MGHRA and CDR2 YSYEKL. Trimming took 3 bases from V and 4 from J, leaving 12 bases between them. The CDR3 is CASSHLTGRYGYTF. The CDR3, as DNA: TGCGCCAGCAGCCACTTGACAGGACGCTATGGCTACACCTTC.

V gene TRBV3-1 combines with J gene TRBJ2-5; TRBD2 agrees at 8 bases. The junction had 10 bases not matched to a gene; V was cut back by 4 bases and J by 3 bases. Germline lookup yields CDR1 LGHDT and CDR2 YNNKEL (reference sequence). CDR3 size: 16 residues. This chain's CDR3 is CASSPRGSGVEETQYF. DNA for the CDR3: TGTGCCAGCAGCCCTCGCGGTAGCGGGGTAGAAGAGACCCAGTACTTC.

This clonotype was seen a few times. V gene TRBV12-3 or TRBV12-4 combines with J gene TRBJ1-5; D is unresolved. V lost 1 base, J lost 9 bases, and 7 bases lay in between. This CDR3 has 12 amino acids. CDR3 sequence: CASSLEALPQHF. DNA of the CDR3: TGTGCCAGCAGTTTAGAGGCCCTGCCCCAGCATTTT.

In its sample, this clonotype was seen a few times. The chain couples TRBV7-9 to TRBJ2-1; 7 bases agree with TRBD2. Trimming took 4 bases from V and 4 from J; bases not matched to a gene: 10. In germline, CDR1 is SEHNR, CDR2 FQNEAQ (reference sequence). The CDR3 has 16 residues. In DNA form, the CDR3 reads TGTGCCAGCAGCTCCTGGAGCGGGGTGATATACAATGAGCAGTTCTTC. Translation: CASSSWSGVIYNEQFF.

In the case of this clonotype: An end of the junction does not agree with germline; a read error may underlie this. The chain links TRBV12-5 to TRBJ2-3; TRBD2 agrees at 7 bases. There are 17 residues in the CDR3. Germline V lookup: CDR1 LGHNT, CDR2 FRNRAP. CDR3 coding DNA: TGTGCCAGTGGTTGGGGGGGAGGTCGAAGAAGCACAGATACGCAGTATTTT. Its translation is CASGWGGGRRSTDTQYF.

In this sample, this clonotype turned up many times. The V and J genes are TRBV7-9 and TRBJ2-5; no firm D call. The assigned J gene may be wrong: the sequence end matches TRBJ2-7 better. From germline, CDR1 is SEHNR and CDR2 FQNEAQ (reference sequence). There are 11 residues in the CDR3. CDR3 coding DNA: TGTGCCAGCAGCTCAACAGACGAGCAGTACTTC. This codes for CASSSTDEQYF.

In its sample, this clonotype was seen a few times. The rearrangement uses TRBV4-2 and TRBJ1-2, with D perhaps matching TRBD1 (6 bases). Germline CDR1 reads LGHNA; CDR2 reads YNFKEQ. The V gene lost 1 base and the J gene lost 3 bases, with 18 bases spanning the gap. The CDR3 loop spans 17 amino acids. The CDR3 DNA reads TGTGCCAGCAGCCAAGGTAACGTTCAGGGGATCGACTATGGCTACACCTTC. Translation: CASSQGNVQGIDYGYTF.

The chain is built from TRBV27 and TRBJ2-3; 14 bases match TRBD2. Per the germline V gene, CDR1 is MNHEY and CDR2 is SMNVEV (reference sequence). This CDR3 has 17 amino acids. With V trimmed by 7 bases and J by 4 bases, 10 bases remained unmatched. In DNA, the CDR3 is TGTGCCAGCATGGAGACTAGCGGGGGGGCAGTGGCAGATACGCAGTATTTT. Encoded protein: CASMETSGGAVADTQYF.